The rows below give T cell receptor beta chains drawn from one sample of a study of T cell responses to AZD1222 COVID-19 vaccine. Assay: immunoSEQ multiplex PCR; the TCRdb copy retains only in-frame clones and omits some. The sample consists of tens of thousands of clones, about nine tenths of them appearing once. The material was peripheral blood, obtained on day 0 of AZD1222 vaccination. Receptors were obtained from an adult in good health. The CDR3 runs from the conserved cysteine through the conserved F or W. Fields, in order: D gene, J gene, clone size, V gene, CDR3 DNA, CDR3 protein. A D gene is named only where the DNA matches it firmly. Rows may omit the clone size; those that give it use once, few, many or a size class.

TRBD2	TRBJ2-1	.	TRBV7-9	TGTGCCAGCTCCCAAGCGGGAGCCTACAATGAGCAGTTCTTC	CASSQAGAYNEQFF
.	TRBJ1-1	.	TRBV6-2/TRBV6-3	TGTGCCAGCAGTTACAGGGGAGATGAAGCTTTCTTT	CASSYRGDEAFF
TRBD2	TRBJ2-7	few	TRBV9	TGTGCCAGCAGCGAAGGGGGACTAGCGGGGGCCTACGAGCAGTACTTC	CASSEGGLAGAYEQYF
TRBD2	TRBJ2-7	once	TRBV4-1	TGCGCCAGCAGCCAAGCATCGATAGCGGGAGGGGGTACCTACGAGCAGTACTTC	CASSQASIAGGGTYEQYF
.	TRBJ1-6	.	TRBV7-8	TGTGCCAGCAGCTTAGCGTGGACAGCAAATTCACCCCTCCACTTT	CASSLAWTANSPLHF
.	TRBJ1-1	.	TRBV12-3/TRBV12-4	TGTGCCAGCAGTTTAGGGATTGAGGCTTTCTTT	CASSLGIEAFF
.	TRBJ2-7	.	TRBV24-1	TGTGCCACCAGTGAGATAGGCAGGGTTAACGAGCAGTACTTC	CATSEIGRVNEQYF
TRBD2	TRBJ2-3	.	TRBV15	TGTGCCACCAGCAGAGATCGTTATACTAGCGGGATTCGTTTGAATACGCAGTATTTT	CATSRDRYTSGIRLNTQYF
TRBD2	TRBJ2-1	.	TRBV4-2	TGTGCCAGCAGCCAAGATGGATGGGGGTCTAGCGGGTACAATGAGCAGTTCTTC	CASSQDGWGSSGYNEQFF
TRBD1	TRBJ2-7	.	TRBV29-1	TGCAGCGTAAGGACAGGGACGGTGGGATACGAGCAGTACTTC	CSVRTGTVGYEQYF
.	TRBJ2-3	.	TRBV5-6	TGTGCCAGCAGCGCCGGAACTAGCCCTACGCAGTATTTT	CASSAGTSPTQYF
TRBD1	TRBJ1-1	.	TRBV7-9	TGTGCCAGCAGCTTAGTGGGACAGGAGGCTTTCTTT	CASSLVGQEAFF
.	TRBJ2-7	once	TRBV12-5	TGTGCTAGTGGTTTGGTGCGGACCCCCGGGACGGTTCCTTACGAGCAGTACTTC	CASGLVRTPGTVPYEQYF
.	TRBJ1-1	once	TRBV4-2	TGTGCCAGCAGCCTCATGGCTACAGGCCAACACGAAGCTTTCTTT	CASSLMATGQHEAFF
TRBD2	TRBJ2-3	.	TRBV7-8	TGTGCCAGCAGCTTATATAGCGGGATGCTTACAGATACGCAGTATTTT	CASSLYSGMLTDTQYF
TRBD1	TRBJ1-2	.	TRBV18	TGTGCCAGCTCACGGCGGGACAGGGAGGCGGGCTACACCTTC	CASSRRDREAGYTF
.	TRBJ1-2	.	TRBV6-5	TGTGCCAGCAGTTCGGCAGGGACCTATGGCTACACCTTC	CASSSAGTYGYTF
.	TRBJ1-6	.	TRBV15	TGTGCCACCAGCCAAGGGACGGGGGGACCCCTCCACTTT	CATSQGTGGPLHF
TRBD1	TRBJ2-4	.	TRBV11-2	TGTGCCAGCAGCCGCCTCTCGGGGGACAGGGGACACATTCAGTACTTC	CASSRLSGDRGHIQYF
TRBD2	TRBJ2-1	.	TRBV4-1	TGCGCCAGCAGCCAGGTGCGCCACGGGACTAGCGGTCGTACCTACAATGAGCAGTTCTTC	CASSQVRHGTSGRTYNEQFF
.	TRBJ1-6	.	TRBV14	TGTGCCAGCAGCCACAATTCACCCCTCCACTTT	CASSHNSPLHF
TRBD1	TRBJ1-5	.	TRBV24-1	TGTGCCACCAGTGCTACGACAGGGGAACAGCCCCAGCATTTT	CATSATTGEQPQHF
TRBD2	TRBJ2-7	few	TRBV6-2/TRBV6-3	TGTGCCAGCAGTTACTCGACTAGCGCCTACGAGCAGTACTTC	CASSYSTSAYEQYF
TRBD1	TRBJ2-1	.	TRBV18	TGTGCCAGCTCACCTCGGGACAGTCCCTACAATGAGCAGTTCTTC	CASSPRDSPYNEQFF
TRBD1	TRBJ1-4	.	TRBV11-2	TGTGCCAGCAGAGTTGGACAGGGAGATGAAAAACTGTTTTTT	CASRVGQGDEKLFF
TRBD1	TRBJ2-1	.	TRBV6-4	TGTGCCAGCAGTGACTCGATAGGGGACAGCCACAATGAGCAGTTCTTC	CASSDSIGDSHNEQFF
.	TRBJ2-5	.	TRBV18	TGTGCCAGCTCGTTCGGACAGAAAGAGACCCAGTACTTC	CASSFGQKETQYF
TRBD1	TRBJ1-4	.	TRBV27	TGTGCCAGCAGCCCCCTCGACAGGGGGCTTACTAATGAAAAACTGTTTTTT	CASSPLDRGLTNEKLFF
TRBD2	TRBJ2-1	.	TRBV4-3	TGCGCCAGCAGCCAAAGGGGGGCGGGAGGGCCCCTTGAGCAGTTCTTC	CASSQRGAGGPLEQFF
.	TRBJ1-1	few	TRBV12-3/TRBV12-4	TGTGCCAGCAGTCATCTCCGCTCTGAAGCTTTCTTT	CASSHLRSEAFF
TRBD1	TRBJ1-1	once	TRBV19	TGTGCCAGTAGTATAAGACAGGGGCTCACTGAAGCTTTCTTT	CASSIRQGLTEAFF
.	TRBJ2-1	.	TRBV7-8	TGTGCCAGCAGCTCTGTAGGGGGACGCTCCTACAATGAGCAGTTCTTC	CASSSVGGRSYNEQFF
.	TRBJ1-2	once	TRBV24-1	TGTGCCACCAGTGACCCCCATAGTGAGGACGGCTATGGCTACACCTTC	CATSDPHSEDGYGYTF
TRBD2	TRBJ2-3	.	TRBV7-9	TGTGCCAGCAGCTTCTCAGTCAGGGGACTAGCGGGGTCCACAGATACGCAGTATTTT	CASSFSVRGLAGSTDTQYF
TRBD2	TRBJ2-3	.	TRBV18	TGTGCCAGCTCACCACCGGGCGGGAGAGGGCCGAATACGCAGTATTTT	CASSPPGGRGPNTQYF
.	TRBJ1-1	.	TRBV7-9	TGTGCCAGCAGCTTAAAAGACAGGACTAACACTGAAGCTTTCTTT	CASSLKDRTNTEAFF
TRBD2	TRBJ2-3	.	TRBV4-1	TGCGCCAGCAGCCAAGATTGGACTAGCACGCAGTATTTT	CASSQDWTSTQYF
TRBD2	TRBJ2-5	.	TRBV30	TGTGCCTGGAAGGAGGCGGGAGGCTGGAGGGGGACCCAGTACTTC	CAWKEAGGWRGTQYF
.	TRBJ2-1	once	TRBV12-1	TGTGCCAGCACCTTTCTTGGACTAGCGGGATGCAATGAGCAGTTCTTC	CASTFLGLAGCNEQFF
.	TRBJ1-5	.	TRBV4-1	TGCGCCAGCAGCCTCAACCTGACACCCTATCAGCCCCAGCATTTT	CASSLNLTPYQPQHF
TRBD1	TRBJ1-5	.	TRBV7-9	TGTGCCAGCAGCGCCGGGGACAGGGGCCACAATCAGCCCCAGCATTTT	CASSAGDRGHNQPQHF
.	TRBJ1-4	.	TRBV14	TGTGCCAGCAGCCCTAGTCTCAGAACTAATGAAAAACTGTTTTTT	CASSPSLRTNEKLFF
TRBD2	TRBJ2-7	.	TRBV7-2	TGTGCCAGCAGCCCACTAGCGGTAGAGCAGTACTTC	CASSPLAVEQYF
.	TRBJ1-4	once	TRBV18	TGTGCCAGCTCACCAAGGGCGCCGGTCGTTGCAACTAATGAAAAACTGTTTTTT	CASSPRAPVVATNEKLFF
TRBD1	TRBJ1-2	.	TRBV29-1	TGCAGCGTAAGGGGACAGGGGTTCCATGGCTACACCTTC	CSVRGQGFHGYTF
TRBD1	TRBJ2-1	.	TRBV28	TGTGCCAGCAGGACTCCGGGACAGTCCTACAATGAGCAGTTCTTC	CASRTPGQSYNEQFF
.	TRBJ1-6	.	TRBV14	TGTGCCAGCAGCCAAGCTTACGTCGGGGGTCAGGGAAACCACCCCTATAATTCACCCCTCCACTTT	CASSQAYVGGQGNHPYNSPLHF
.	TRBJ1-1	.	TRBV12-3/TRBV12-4	TGTGCCAGCAGTTTTGCCGTTAACACTGAAGCTTTCTTT	CASSFAVNTEAFF
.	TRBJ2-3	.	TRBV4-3	TGCGCCAGCAGCCAACGGCGGAGTCCAGATACGCAGTATTTT	CASSQRRSPDTQYF